The 7 T cell receptor beta chains reported below all come from one sample, sequenced in a study of shared clonotypes between healthy human individuals. Using immunoSEQ multiplex PCR, the repertoire was profiled, and TCRdb retains in-frame clones only, with some absent. This sample has 1 million to 1.2 million clones, with 70% to 80% found just once. The sample consisted of memory CD4+ T cells from PBMCs. Subset specified: CD45RA-negative fraction. All receptors come from a man between 18 and 35 years old in good health. Some clones in this sample may be carry-over from other donors' samples.

The chain links TRBV11-1 to TRBJ2-5, with D hard to call. This CDR3 spans 17 amino acids. V lost 1 base, J lost 1 base, and 16 bases lay in between. CDR1 is SGHAT and CDR2 is FQDESV in the germline V gene (reference sequence). For the CDR3, the DNA is TGTGCCAGCAGCTTAGGGCTAACGGGTAATGGCCAAGAGACCCAGTACTTC. It specifies CASSLGLTGNGQETQYF.

About this clone itself: Other nucleotide sequences in the sample specify the same CDR3. The rearrangement uses TRBV18 and TRBJ1-1, with D possibly being TRBD1 (5 bases). The CDR3 runs 13 residues. Germline CDR1 is KGHSH and CDR2 is LQKENI. Trimming cost V 6 bases and J 1 base, with 9 bases left between them. CDR3 sequence: CASSLDRNTEAFF. In nucleotides, the CDR3 is TGTGCCAGCTCCCTAGACAGGAACACTGAAGCTTTCTTT.

Concerning this clone itself: Other nucleotide sequences from this sample produce the same CDR3. This sequence joins TRBV11-3 and TRBJ2-7, with D unresolved. Trimming left V 3 bases short and J 4 bases short, with 10 bases between. The length of the CDR3 is 13 residues. The germline gives CDR1 SGHNT, CDR2 YENEEA. This CDR3 reads CASSLGGTYEQYF. CDR3 coding DNA: TGTGCCAGCAGCTTGGGTGGAACTTACGAGCAGTACTTC.

The gene calls are TRBV27 and TRBJ1-2; 7 bases match TRBD1. J gave up 2 bases and V 4 bases, and 7 bases lay outside the gene matches. Germline V gene data show CDR1 as MNHEY and CDR2 as SMNVEV (reference sequence). CDR3 length: 15 amino acids. The CDR3 DNA follows: TGTGCCAGCAGTTCACCGTTACAGGGGAACTATGGCTACACCTTC. This sequence encodes CASSSPLQGNYGYTF.

For this clone: This could be a read error, since a much larger clone is one nucleotide away. V and J are TRBV6-5 and TRBJ1-1; D perhaps matches TRBD1 (5 bases). CDR1 MNHEY and CDR2 SVGAGI come from the germline V gene. The CDR3 sequence is 13 residues long. Trimming stripped 6 bases from V and 1 base from J, with 9 bases between. CDR3 residues: CASRGRTNTEAFF. The CDR3 DNA sequence: TGTGCCAGCAGGGGACGGACGAACACTGAAGCTTTCTTT.

J is TRBJ2-1 and V is TRBV9, with 9 positions matching TRBD2. The CDR3 covers 17 residues. The ends lost 3 bases at V and 2 bases at J; junction bases unmatched: 9. Germline CDR1 is SGDLS and CDR2 is YYNGEE. In DNA form, the CDR3 reads TGTGCCAGCAGCGCGGACTCCGCGGGGGGGGCCTACAATGAGCAGTTCTTC. It translates to CASSADSAGGAYNEQFF.

This clone came up a few times. CDR3 in DNA: TGTGCCAGCAGAGATTCGAACACTGAAGCTTTCTTT. Translation: CASRDSNTEAFF. V is TRBV7-2 and J is TRBJ1-1; D gene ambiguous. CDR3 length: 12 amino acids. V lost 6 bases and J lost 1, with 6 bases in between. In germline, CDR1 is SGHTA, CDR2 FQGNSA. Based on the CDR3 plus reference TRBV7-2 and TRBJ1-1, the full variable domain is GAGVSQSPSNKVTEKGKDVELRCDPISGHTALYWYRQSLGQGLEFLIYFQGNSAPDKSGLPSDRFSAERTGGSVSTLTIQRTQQEDSAVYLCASRDSNTEAFFGQGTRLTVV.